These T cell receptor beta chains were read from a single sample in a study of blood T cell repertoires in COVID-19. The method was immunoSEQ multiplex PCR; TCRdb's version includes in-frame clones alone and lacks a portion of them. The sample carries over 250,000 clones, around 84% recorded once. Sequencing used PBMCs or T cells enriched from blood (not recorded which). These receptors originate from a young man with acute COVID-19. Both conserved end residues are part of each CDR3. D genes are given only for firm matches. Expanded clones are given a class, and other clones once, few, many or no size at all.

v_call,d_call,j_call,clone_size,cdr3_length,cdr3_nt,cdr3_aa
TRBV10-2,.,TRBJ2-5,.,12,TGCGCCAGCAGCGGGACTGGAGAGACCCAGTACTTC,CASSGTGETQYF
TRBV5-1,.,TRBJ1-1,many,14,TGTGCCAGCAACCCCACAGGAGTGAACACTGAAGCTTTCTTT,CASNPTGVNTEAFF
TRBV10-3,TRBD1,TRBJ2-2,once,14,TGTGCCATAGGACAGGGCGCGAACACCGGGGAGCTGTTTTTT,CAIGQGANTGELFF
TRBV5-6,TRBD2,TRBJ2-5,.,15,TGTGCCAGCAGCTTGCGGACTAGCGGGCAAGAGACCCAGTACTTC,CASSLRTSGQETQYF
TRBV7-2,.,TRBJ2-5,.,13,TGTGCCAGCAGCTTTAATTGGGGCGAGACCCAGTACTTC,CASSFNWGETQYF
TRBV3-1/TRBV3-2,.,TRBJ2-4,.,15,TGTGCCAGCAGCCCAAGGGGATTGGGCAAAAACATTCAGTACTTC,CASSPRGLGKNIQYF
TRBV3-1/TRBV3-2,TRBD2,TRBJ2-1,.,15,TGTGCCAGCAGCCCAGTAGCGGGATCCCCCTATGAGCAGTTCTTC,CASSPVAGSPYEQFF
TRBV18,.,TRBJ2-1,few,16,TGTGCCAGCTCACCAACCGCCGGGACATACAGCAATGAGCAGTTCTTC,CASSPTAGTYSNEQFF
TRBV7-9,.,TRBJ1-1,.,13,TGTGCCAGCACCGGACAGTTGAACACTGAAGCTTTCTTT,CASTGQLNTEAFF
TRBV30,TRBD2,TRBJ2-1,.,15,TGTGCCTGGAGTATGACTAGCGGAGTGTACAATGAGCAGTTCTTC,CAWSMTSGVYNEQFF
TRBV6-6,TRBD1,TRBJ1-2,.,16,TGTGCCAGCACCCCGAGGACAGGACAGCTTAACTATGGCTACACCTTC,CASTPRTGQLNYGYTF
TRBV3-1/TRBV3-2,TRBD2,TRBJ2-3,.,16,TGTGCCAGCAGCCCTCAATCCGGGGGGGGCACAGATACGCAGTATTTT,CASSPQSGGGTDTQYF
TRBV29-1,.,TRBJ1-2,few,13,TGCAGCGTTGATACACAGTTGGGGCGCGGCTACACCTTC,CSVDTQLGRGYTF
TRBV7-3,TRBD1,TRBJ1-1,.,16,TGTGCCAGCAGCTTACACGGGACAGGGGTAATGGCTGAAGCTTTCTTT,CASSLHGTGVMAEAFF
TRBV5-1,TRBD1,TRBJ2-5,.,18,TGCGCCAGCAGCTTGGTTCTCATCCAGACAGGGGGAAGGGAGACCCAGTACTTC,CASSLVLIQTGGRETQYF
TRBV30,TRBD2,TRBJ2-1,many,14,TGTGCCTGGAGCCGGGGACTAGCCCAAAATGAGCAGTTCTTC,CAWSRGLAQNEQFF
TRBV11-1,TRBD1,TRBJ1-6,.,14,TGTGCCAGCAGTACGGGACAGTATAATTCACCCCTCCACTTT,CASSTGQYNSPLHF
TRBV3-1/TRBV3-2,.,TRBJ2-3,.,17,TGTGCCAGCAGCCAAGAGGGCGGGGGCCCCAGTCCAGATACGCAGTATTTT,CASSQEGGGPSPDTQYF
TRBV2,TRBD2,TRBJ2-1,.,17,TGTGCCAGCAGTGACCCCATTTTGGGACTAGCATCCAATGAGCAGTTCTTC,CASSDPILGLASNEQFF
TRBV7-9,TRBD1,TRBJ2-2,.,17,TGTGCCAGCAGCTCTTTTGGGACAGGGCGGAACACCGGGGAGCTGTTTTTT,CASSSFGTGRNTGELFF
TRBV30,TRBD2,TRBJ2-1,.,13,TGTGCCTGGAAAAAGCGGGAGGGCCAAGAGCAGTTCTTC,CAWKKREGQEQFF
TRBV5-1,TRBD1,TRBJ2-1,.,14,TGTGCCAGCAGCTTCACAGGGGGCCACAATGAGCAGTTCTTC,CASSFTGGHNEQFF
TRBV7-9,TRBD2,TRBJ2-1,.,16,TGTGCCAGCAGCCCAATGACTAGCGGGTCTAACAATGAGCAGTTCTTC,CASSPMTSGSNNEQFF
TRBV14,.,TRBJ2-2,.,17,TGTGCCAGCAGCCCAGATGACTGGACACCCAACACCGGGGAGCTGTTTTTT,CASSPDDWTPNTGELFF
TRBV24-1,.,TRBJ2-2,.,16,TGTGCCACCAGTGAACCCTCTAGCGTGAACACCGGGGAGCTGTTTTTT,CATSEPSSVNTGELFF
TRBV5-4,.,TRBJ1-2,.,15,TGTGCCAGCAGCCCAGGCGGGGCAGGGAACTATGGCTACACCTTC,CASSPGGAGNYGYTF
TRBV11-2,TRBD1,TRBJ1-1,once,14,TGTGCCAGCAGCTCGGACAGGGTGACAGCTGAAGCTTTCTTT,CASSSDRVTAEAFF
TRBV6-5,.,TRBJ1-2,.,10,TGTGCCAGCAGGTTAAATGGCTACACCTTC,CASRLNGYTF
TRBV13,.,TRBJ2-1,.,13,TGTGCCAGCAGCTTAGGGATCGAGGATGAGCAGTTCTTC,CASSLGIEDEQFF
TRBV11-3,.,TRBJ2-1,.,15,TGTGCCAGCAGCTCCGGGACAAGAAGCTACAATGAGCAGTTCTTC,CASSSGTRSYNEQFF
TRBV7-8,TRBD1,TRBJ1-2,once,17,TGTGCCAGCAGCTCCGTTGGGGCAGGGGGCGATAACTATGGCTACACCTTC,CASSSVGAGGDNYGYTF
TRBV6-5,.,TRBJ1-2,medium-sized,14,TGTGCCAGCAGTACGGCCAGGGAAAGCGACGGCTACACCTTC,CASSTARESDGYTF
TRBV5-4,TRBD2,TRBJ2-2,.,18,TGTGCCAGCAGCTGGGAGGGACTAGCGGGAGGTCGAACCGGGGAGCTGTTTTTT,CASSWEGLAGGRTGELFF
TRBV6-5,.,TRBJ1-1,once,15,TGTGCCAGCAGGGGCGATCGGTTCATGAACACTGAAGCTTTCTTT,CASRGDRFMNTEAFF
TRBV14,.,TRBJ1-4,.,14,TGTGCCAGCAGCCAAGGGCGGAGGCCCGAAAAACTGTTTTTT,CASSQGRRPEKLFF
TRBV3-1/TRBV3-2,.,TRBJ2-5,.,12,TGTGCCCGCAGCCAAGAGCGAGAGACCCAGTACTTC,CARSQERETQYF
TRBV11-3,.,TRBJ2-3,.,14,TGTGCCAGCAGCCACAGGACAGTCACAGATACGCAGTATTTT,CASSHRTVTDTQYF
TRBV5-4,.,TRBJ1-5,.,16,TGTGCCAGCAGCTGGGGGGGCCAGGGCGAGAATCAGCCCCAGCATTTT,CASSWGGQGENQPQHF
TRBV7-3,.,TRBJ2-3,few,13,TGTGCCAGCAGCTCGGCGGGCACAGATACGCAGTATTTT,CASSSAGTDTQYF
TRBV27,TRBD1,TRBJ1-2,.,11,TGTGCCAGCGGGGGGACAGGGGGCTCGACCTTC,CASGGTGGSTF
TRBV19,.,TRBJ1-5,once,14,TGTGCCAGTAGTCTCCGGGACACGAGGCAGCCCCAGCATTTT,CASSLRDTRQPQHF
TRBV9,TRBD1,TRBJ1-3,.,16,TGTGCCAGCAGCGCTTACCAGGGGGCGAATGGAAACACCATATATTTT,CASSAYQGANGNTIYF
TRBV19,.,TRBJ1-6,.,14,TGTGCCAGTACTGTGAGCTCCTATAATTCACCCCTCCACTTT,CASTVSSYNSPLHF
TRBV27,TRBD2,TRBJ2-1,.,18,TGTGCCAGCAGTTTTACTAGCGGGATAAGGAGCTCCTACAATGAGCAGTTCTTC,CASSFTSGIRSSYNEQFF
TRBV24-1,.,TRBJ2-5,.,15,TGTGCCACCAGTTTAACAGGGCTTTCCCAAGAGACCCAGTACTTC,CATSLTGLSQETQYF
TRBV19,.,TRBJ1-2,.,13,TGTGCCAGTAGTATCTCCGTGAACTATGGCTACACCTTC,CASSISVNYGYTF
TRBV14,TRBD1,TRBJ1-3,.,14,TGTGCCAGCAGCCAAGAGATTAGGGGGCAAACCATATATTTT,CASSQEIRGQTIYF
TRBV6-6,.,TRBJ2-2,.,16,TGTGCCAGCAGCACCCGGTGGTCGGGTCGGACCGGGGAGCTGTTTTTT,CASSTRWSGRTGELFF